Each of the 3 T cell receptor beta chains below was sequenced from the same sample in a study of PD-L1 blockade in urothelial cancer. The repertoire was sequenced with immunoSEQ multiplex PCR; TCRdb's copy has only in-frame clones and lacks some. The table lists roughly 20,000 clones, around 88% of them singletons. Sequencing was performed on PBMCs, taken around atezolizumab (anti-PD-L1) treatment. The receptors come from a man aged 50-59 years with urothelial cancer.

The chain has TRBV14 and TRBJ1-2; no firm D call. The CDR3 totals 15 residues. Germline CDR1 is SGHDN and CDR2 is FVKESK. Trimming stripped 0 bases from V and 0 bases from J, with 8 bases between. CDR3 in amino acids: CASSQDRVSNYGYTF. The CDR3, as DNA: TGTGCCAGCAGCCAAGATCGTGTGTCTAACTATGGCTACACCTTC.

The J gene is TRBJ2-7, the V gene TRBV7-2; 7 bases agree with TRBD1. Trimming cost V 5 bases and J 3 bases; bases outside gene matches: 10. This CDR3 comprises 15 residues. Per the germline V gene, CDR1 is SGHTA and CDR2 is FQGNSA. The CDR3 protein is CASSPRTGQDYEQYF. The CDR3 DNA reads TGTGCCAGCAGCCCACGGACAGGCCAAGACTACGAGCAGTACTTC.

V and J are TRBV6-5 and TRBJ2-3; TRBD1 agrees at 10 bases. CDR1 and CDR2 (germline): MNHEY, SVGAGI. Trimming removed 1 base from V and 2 bases from J; junction bases left unmatched: 3. The CDR3 runs to 16 residues. DNA of the CDR3: TGTGCCAGCAGTTACTGGACAGGGGGGAACACAGATACGCAGTATTTT. It yields the protein CASSYWTGGNTDTQYF.